This paragraph reports one T cell receptor beta chain. The CDR3 consists of 14 residues. Germline lookup yields CDR1 MNHNS and CDR2 SASEGT. The ends were cut back, 2 bases at V and 10 bases at J, with 12 bases in the middle. The data were taken from a study of CD8+ T cells in alopecia areata. cDNA prepared by RNA extraction and subsequent reverse transcription served as the template for sequencing. Produced via immunoSEQ multiplex PCR; TCRdb's table is partial and in-frame only. The table lists about 130,000 clones, approximately 49% of them singletons. This sample comprised CD8+ T cells sorted from blood, obtained at week 0. V and J are TRBV6-1 and TRBJ1-6, with no clear D. This receptor was taken from a human donor with alopecia areata. The CDR3: CASSEWRGGSPLHF. CDR3 nucleotide sequence: TGTGCCAGCAGTGAATGGCGCGGTGGATCACCCCTCCACTTT.